Listed below are T cell receptor beta chains from one sample, sequenced in a study. TCRdb used MiXCR to reprocess the multiplex PCR reads, holding one entry per CDR3 protein. Of 1,300 or so distinct CDR3 sequences in the sample, about 16% were seen once. Sequencing was done on a sample of naive CD4+ T cells sorted from blood. Source of these receptors: a female donor with breast cancer. The CDR3 runs from the conserved cysteine through the conserved F or W. Fields, in order: J gene, clone size, V gene, D gene, CDR3 DNA, CDR3 protein. The D gene is left open where the match is weak. Not every row has a clone size; where given, it reads once, few, many or a size class.

j_call: TRBJ1-2
clone_size: .
v_call: TRBV12-3/TRBV12-4
d_call: TRBD1
cdr3_nt: TGTGCCAGCAGTGGGACAGGGGCCTATGGCTACACCTTC
cdr3_aa: CASSGTGAYGYTF

j_call: TRBJ1-2
clone_size: medium-sized
v_call: TRBV12-3/TRBV12-4
d_call: .
cdr3_nt: TGTGCCAGCAGATCAGGGTATAGCTATGGCTACACCTTC
cdr3_aa: CASRSGYSYGYTF

j_call: TRBJ1-2
clone_size: medium-sized
v_call: TRBV12-3/TRBV12-4
d_call: .
cdr3_nt: TGTGCCTCCGTAGGCCCCTGGGGCTATGGCTACACCTTC
cdr3_aa: CASVGPWGYGYTF

j_call: TRBJ1-2
clone_size: large
v_call: TRBV12-3/TRBV12-4
d_call: .
cdr3_nt: TGTGCCAGCAGCTCGATGATGGGTGACAGGCATGGCTACACCTTC
cdr3_aa: CASSSMMGDRHGYTF

j_call: TRBJ1-2
clone_size: .
v_call: TRBV12-3/TRBV12-4
d_call: TRBD1
cdr3_nt: TGTGCCAGCAGTTTGGCCGGGACAGACAATGGCTACACCTTC
cdr3_aa: CASSLAGTDNGYTF

j_call: TRBJ1-2
clone_size: many
v_call: TRBV12-3/TRBV12-4
d_call: .
cdr3_nt: TGTGCCAGCAGCTTCCCCACAAGGGATTTCTTTGGCTACACCTTC
cdr3_aa: CASSFPTRDFFGYTF

j_call: TRBJ1-2
clone_size: medium-sized
v_call: TRBV12-3/TRBV12-4
d_call: .
cdr3_nt: TGTGCCAGCAGTTTAACGGCAGTCTATGGCTACACCTTC
cdr3_aa: CASSLTAVYGYTF

j_call: TRBJ1-2
clone_size: medium-sized
v_call: TRBV12-3/TRBV12-4
d_call: TRBD1
cdr3_nt: TGTGCCAGCTATCGGGACAGCTATGGCTACACCTTC
cdr3_aa: CASYRDSYGYTF

j_call: TRBJ1-2
clone_size: medium-sized
v_call: TRBV12-3/TRBV12-4
d_call: .
cdr3_nt: TGTGCCAGCAGTTTGAGGGGTTATGGCTACACCTTC
cdr3_aa: CASSLRGYGYTF

j_call: TRBJ1-2
clone_size: .
v_call: TRBV12-3/TRBV12-4
d_call: .
cdr3_nt: TGTGCCAGCAATTTAGGGGAGGTCGCTAACTATGGCTACACCTTC
cdr3_aa: CASNLGEVANYGYTF